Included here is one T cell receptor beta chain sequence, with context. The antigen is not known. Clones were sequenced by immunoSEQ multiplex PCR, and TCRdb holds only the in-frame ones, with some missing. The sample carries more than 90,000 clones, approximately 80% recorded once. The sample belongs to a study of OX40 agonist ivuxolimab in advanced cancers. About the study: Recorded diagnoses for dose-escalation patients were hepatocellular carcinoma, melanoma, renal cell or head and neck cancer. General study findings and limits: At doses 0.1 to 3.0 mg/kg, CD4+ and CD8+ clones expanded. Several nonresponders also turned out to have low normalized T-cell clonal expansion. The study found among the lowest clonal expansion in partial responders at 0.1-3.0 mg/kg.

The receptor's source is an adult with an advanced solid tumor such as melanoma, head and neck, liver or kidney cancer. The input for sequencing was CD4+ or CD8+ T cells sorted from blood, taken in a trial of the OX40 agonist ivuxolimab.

The CDR3 DNA is TGTGCCAGCTCACCAAAACTAGGGACGGGCTATGGCTACACCTTC. Amino acid sequence: CASSPKLGTGYGYTF. The V call is TRBV18, the J call TRBJ1-2, with D perhaps matching TRBD1 (5 bases). The CDR3 totals 15 residues. V lost 2 bases and J lost 4, with 14 bases in between. The germline CDR1 and CDR2 sequences are KGHSH and LQKENI.